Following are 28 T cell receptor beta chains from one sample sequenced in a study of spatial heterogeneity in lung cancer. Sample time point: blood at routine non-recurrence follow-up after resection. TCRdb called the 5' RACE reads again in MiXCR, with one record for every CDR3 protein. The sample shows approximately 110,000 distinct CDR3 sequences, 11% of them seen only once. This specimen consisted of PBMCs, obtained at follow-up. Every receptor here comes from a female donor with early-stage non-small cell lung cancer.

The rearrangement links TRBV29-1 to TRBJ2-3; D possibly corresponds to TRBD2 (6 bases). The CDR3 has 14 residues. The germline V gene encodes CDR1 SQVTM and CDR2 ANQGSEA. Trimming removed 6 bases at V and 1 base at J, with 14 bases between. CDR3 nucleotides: TGCAGCGTAGAACCGGGAGACGGCACAGATACGCAGTATTTT. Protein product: CSVEPGDGTDTQYF.

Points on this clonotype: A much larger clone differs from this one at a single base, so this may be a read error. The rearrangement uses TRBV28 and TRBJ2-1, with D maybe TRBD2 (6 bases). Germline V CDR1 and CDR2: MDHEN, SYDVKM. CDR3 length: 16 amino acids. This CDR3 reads CASTTSKGLPYNVQFF. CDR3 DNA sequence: TGTGCCAGCACCACATCGAAGGGACTGCCCTACAATGTGCAGTTCTTC.

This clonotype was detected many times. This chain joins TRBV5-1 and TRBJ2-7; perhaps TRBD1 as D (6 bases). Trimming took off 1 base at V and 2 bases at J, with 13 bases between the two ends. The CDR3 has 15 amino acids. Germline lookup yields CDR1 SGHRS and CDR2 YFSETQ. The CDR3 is CASSLTGEGAYEQYF. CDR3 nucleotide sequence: TGCGCCAGCAGCTTGACGGGCGAGGGGGCCTACGAGCAGTACTTC. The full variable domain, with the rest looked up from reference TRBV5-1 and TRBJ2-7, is KAGVTQTPRYLIKTRGQQVTLSCSPISGHRSVSWYQQTPGQGLQFLFEYFSETQRNKGNFPGRFSGRQFSNSRSEMNVSTLELGDSALYLCASSLTGEGAYEQYFGPGTRLTVT.

This chain's CDR3 is CASTGGPTGELFF. CDR3 sequence (DNA): TGTGCCAGCACCGGGGGTCCCACCGGGGAGCTGTTTTTT. This chain uses TRBV28 with TRBJ2-2, with a possible D match to TRBD2 (6 bases). CDR1 and CDR2 (germline): MDHEN, SYDVKM. Trimming cost V 7 bases and J 4 bases, with 10 bases left between them. The CDR3 is 13 residues long.

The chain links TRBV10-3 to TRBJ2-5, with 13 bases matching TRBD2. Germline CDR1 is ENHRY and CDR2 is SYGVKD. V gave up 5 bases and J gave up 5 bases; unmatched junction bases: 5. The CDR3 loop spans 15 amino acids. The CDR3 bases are TGTGCCATCAGTAAAGGACTAGCGGGAGTCGAGACCCAGTACTTC. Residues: CAISKGLAGVETQYF.

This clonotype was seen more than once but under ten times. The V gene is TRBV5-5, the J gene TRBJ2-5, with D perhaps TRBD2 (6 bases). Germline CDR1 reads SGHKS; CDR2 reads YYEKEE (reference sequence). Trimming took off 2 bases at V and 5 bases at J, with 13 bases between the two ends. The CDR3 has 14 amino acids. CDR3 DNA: TGTGCCAGCAGCTTTCCGGGACTTAGGGAGACCCAGTACTTC. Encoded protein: CASSFPGLRETQYF.

Written as DNA, the CDR3 is TGTGCGTCCGGACCGGGGTTGCCAGATACGCAGTATTTT. Translation gives CASGPGLPDTQYF. The V and J genes are TRBV12-3 or TRBV12-4 and TRBJ2-3; weak D call: TRBD2 (5 bases). CDR3 length: 13 amino acids.

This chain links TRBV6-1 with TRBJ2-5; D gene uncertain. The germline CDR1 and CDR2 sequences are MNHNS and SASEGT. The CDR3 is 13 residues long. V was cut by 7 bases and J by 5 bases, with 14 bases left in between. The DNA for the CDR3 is TGTGCCAGCAATGAGGTGCCGCGGGAGACCCAGTACTTC. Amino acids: CASNEVPRETQYF.

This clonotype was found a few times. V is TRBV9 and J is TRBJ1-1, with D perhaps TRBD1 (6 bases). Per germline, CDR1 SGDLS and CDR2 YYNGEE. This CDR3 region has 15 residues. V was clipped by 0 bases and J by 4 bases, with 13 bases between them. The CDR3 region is CASSVGSNRATEAFF. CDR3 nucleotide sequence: TGTGCCAGCAGCGTAGGGTCGAACAGGGCCACTGAAGCTTTCTTT.

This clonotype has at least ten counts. In DNA form, the CDR3 reads TGTGCCAGCAGCGCCCCGGGACAGGGAAGCGCCGGGGCTTTCTTT. Translating it yields CASSAPGQGSAGAFF. The chain joins TRBV5-4 to TRBJ1-1; 9 bases are a match to TRBD1. This CDR3 comprises 15 residues. Trimming at V came to 4 bases and at J to 11 bases, leaving 15 bases not matched to a gene. Germline assignment: CDR1 SGHNT and CDR2 YYREEE (reference sequence).

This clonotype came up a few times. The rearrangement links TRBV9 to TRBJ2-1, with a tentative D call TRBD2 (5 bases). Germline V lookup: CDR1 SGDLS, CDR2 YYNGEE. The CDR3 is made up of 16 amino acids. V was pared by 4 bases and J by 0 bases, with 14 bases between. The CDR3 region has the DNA TGTGCCAGCAGCCACGGGGTCTCGAGCTCCTACAATGAGCAGTTCTTC. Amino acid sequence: CASSHGVSSSYNEQFF. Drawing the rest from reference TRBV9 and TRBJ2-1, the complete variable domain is DSGVTQTPKHLITATGQRVTLRCSPRSGDLSVYWYQQSLDQGLQFLIQYYNGEERAKGNILERFSAQQFPDLHSELNLSSLELGDSALYFCASSHGVSSSYNEQFFGPGTRLTVL.

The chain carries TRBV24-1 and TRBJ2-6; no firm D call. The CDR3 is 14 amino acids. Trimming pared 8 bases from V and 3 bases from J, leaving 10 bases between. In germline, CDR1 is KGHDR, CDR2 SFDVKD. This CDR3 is CATKSSGGANVLTF. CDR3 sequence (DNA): TGTGCCACCAAGAGCAGTGGTGGGGCCAACGTCCTGACTTTC.

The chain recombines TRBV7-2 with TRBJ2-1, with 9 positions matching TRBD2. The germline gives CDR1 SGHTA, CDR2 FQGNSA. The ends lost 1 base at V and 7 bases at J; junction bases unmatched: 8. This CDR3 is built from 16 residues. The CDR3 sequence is CASSLEIAGVRNEQFF. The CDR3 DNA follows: TGTGCCAGCAGCTTAGAAATAGCGGGAGTTCGGAATGAGCAGTTCTTC.

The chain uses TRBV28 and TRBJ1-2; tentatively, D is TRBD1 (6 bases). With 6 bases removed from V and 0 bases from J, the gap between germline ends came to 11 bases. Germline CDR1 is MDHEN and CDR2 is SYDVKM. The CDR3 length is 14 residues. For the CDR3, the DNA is TGTGCCAGCAGAAGGACAGCAGCTAACTATGGCTACACCTTC. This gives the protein CASRRTAANYGYTF.

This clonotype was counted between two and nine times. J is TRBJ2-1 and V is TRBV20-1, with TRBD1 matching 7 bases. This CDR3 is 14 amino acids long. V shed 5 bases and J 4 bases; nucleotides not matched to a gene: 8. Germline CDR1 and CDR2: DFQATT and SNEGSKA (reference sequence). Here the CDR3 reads CSAERDRAYNEQFF. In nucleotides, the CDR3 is TGCAGTGCTGAACGGGACAGAGCGTACAATGAGCAGTTCTTC.

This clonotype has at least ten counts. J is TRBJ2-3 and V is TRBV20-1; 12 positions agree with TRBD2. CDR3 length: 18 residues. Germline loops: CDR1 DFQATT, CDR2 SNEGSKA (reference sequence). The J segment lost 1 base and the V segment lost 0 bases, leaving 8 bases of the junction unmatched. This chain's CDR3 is CSARDLTSGSSGTDTQYF. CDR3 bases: TGCAGTGCTAGAGATCTGACTAGCGGGAGTTCGGGCACAGATACGCAGTATTTT.

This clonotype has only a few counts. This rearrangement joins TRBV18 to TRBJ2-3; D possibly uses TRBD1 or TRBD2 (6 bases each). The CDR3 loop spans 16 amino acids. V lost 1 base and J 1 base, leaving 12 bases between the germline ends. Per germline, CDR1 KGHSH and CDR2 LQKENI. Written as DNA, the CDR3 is TGTGCCAGCTCACCACGAGGGGGGACTGGCACAGATACGCAGTATTTT. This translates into CASSPRGGTGTDTQYF.

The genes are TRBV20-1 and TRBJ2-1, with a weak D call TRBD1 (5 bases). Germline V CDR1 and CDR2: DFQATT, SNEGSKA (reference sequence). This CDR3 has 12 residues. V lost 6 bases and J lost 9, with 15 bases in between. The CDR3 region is CSASRTSSEQFF. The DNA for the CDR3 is TGCAGTGCGTCGCGGACATCTTCTGAGCAGTTCTTC.

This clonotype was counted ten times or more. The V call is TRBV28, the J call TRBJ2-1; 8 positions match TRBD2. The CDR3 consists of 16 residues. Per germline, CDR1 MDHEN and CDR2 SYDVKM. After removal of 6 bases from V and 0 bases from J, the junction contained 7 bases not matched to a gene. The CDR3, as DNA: TGTGCCAGCAGCACCGCCAGCGGGAGCTCCTACAATGAGCAGTTCTTC. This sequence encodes CASSTASGSSYNEQFF.

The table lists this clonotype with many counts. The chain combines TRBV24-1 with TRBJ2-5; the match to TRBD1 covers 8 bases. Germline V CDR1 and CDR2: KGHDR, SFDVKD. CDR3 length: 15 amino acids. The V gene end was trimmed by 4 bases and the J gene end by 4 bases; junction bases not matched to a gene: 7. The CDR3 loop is CATSEPGTGTETQYF. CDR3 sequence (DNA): TGTGCCACCAGTGAGCCTGGGACAGGAACAGAGACCCAGTACTTC.

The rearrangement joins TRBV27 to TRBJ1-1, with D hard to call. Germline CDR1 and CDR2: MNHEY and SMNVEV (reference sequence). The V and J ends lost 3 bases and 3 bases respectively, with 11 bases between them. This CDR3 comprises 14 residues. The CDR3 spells CASSLRVRDTEAFF. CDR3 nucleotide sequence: TGTGCCAGCAGTTTGCGGGTACGGGACACTGAAGCTTTCTTT.

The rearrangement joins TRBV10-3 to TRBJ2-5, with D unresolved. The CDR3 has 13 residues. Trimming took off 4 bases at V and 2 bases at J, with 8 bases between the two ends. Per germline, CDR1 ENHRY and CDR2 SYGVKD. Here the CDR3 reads CAISGNKQETQYF. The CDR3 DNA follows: TGTGCCATCAGTGGCAACAAACAAGAGACCCAGTACTTC.

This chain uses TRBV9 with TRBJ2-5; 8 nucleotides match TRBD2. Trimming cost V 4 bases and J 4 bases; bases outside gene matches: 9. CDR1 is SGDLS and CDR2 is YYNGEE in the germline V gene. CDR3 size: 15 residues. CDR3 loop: CASSPEAGVRETQYF. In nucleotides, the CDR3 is TGTGCCAGCAGCCCGGAAGCGGGAGTTCGAGAGACCCAGTACTTC.

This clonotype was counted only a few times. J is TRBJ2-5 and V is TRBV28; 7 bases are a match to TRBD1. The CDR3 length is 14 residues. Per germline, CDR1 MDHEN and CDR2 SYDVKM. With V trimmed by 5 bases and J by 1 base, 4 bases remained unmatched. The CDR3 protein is CASSGRQGQETQYF. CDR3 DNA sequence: TGTGCCAGCAGTGGCAGACAGGGCCAAGAGACCCAGTACTTC.

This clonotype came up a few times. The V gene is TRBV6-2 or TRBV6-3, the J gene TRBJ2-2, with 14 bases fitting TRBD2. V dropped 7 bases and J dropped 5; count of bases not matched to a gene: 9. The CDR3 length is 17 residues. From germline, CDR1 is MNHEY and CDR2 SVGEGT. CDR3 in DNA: TGTGCCAGCATTATCGGGACTAGCGGGAGCTGGACCGGGGAGCTGTTTTTT. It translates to CASIIGTSGSWTGELFF.

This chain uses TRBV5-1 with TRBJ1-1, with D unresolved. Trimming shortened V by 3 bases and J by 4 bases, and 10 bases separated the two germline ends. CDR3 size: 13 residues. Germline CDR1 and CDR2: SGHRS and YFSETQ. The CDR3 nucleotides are TGCGCCAGCAGCTCGCCCCTGGGCACTGAAGCTTTCTTT. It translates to CASSSPLGTEAFF.

For the CDR3, the DNA is TGCGCCAGCAGCCCTAGCGGGACCCTCGGAGAGCAGTACTTC. This translates into CASSPSGTLGEQYF. The chain carries TRBV5-1 and TRBJ2-7; 9 bases map to TRBD2. The V gene end was trimmed by 4 bases and the J gene end by 7 bases; junction bases not matched to a gene: 9. CDR1 and CDR2 from the germline V gene are SGHRS and YFSETQ. The CDR3 is 14 amino acids.

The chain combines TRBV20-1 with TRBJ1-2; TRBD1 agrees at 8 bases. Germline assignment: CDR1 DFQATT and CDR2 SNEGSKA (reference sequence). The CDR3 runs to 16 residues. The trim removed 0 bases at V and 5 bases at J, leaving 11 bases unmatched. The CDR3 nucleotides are TGCAGTGCTAGAGATGATGGAGGACAGGGAGGTTATGGCTACACCTTC. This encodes CSARDDGGQGGYGYTF.